These 27 T cell receptor beta chains were all obtained from the same sample, sequenced in a study of shared clonotypes between healthy human individuals. Only CD45RO-negative cells positively selected for CCR7 counted as naive CD8 cells, so terminally differentiated effector memory CD45RA+ cells were excluded. The assay was immunoSEQ multiplex PCR, and TCRdb's table has in-frame clones only and misses some. This table has around 1.9 million clones, about 93% appearing once. Sequenced sample: naive CD8+ T cells from PBMCs. The source of these receptors is a man between 18 and 29 years old in good health. Some clones in this sample may be carry-over from other donors' samples.

The rearrangement links TRBV28 to TRBJ2-3; D remains ambiguous. The length of the CDR3 is 16 residues. Germline V gene data show CDR1 as MDHEN and CDR2 as SYDVKM. With 4 bases removed from V and 4 bases from J, the gap between germline ends came to 18 bases. DNA of the CDR3: TGTGCCAGCAGTTACTCCAGACGCGATCTCGCAGATACGCAGTATTTT. This sequence encodes CASSYSRRDLADTQYF.

The rearrangement uses TRBV6-5 and TRBJ1-2; possibly TRBD1 for D (5 bases). The CDR3 sequence is 15 residues long. Per the germline V gene, CDR1 is MNHEY and CDR2 is SVGAGI. Trimming cost V 6 bases and J 5 bases, with 19 bases left between them. The CDR3 coding sequence is TGTGCCAGCAGCCGAGGGGTTCGGCCGTTTTATGGCTACACCTTC. Protein: CASSRGVRPFYGYTF.

Details on this clone: This sample includes further DNA sequences coding for the same CDR3. V usage is TRBV5-1 and J usage is TRBJ2-7; D ambiguous. This CDR3 is built from 12 residues. V lost 0 bases to trimming and J lost 3 bases, with 4 bases between them. Germline values: CDR1 SGHRS, CDR2 YFSETQ. The CDR3 here is CASSLGLYEQYF. The CDR3 nucleotides read TGCGCCAGCAGCTTGGGTCTCTACGAGCAGTACTTC.

This clone was observed a single time. The chain couples TRBV27 to TRBJ2-5, with TRBD1 matching 7 bases. Germline V gives CDR1 MNHEY, CDR2 SMNVEV (reference sequence). The CDR3 extends over 14 amino acids. The V gene end was trimmed by 5 bases and the J gene end by 5 bases; junction bases not matched to a gene: 8. CDR3 sequence: CASSPRQGMETQYF. The CDR3 region has the DNA TGTGCCAGCAGTCCCAGACAGGGTATGGAGACCCAGTACTTC.

Of note for this clone: The sample has other DNA sequences that encode this CDR3 too. V gene TRBV28 combines with J gene TRBJ2-7; D is ambiguous. V gave up 3 bases and J gave up 0 bases, with 6 bases separating them. The CDR3 is made up of 13 amino acids. Germline CDR1 is MDHEN and CDR2 is SYDVKM. CDR3: CASSLASSYEQYF. Written as DNA, the CDR3 is TGTGCCAGCAGTTTGGCTAGCTCCTACGAGCAGTACTTC.

The chain employs TRBV9 and TRBJ2-1; D tentatively reads TRBD1 or TRBD2 (7 bases each). This CDR3 is 17 amino acids long. CDR1 is SGDLS and CDR2 is YYNGEE in the germline V gene. Between the trimmed V and J ends, which lost 4 bases and 6 bases, there was a span of 23 bases. CDR3 nucleotides: TGTGCCAGCAGCTTAGGGGGCGGCGGGAGATGGGGCAATGAGCAGTTCTTC. Its translation is CASSLGGGGRWGNEQFF.

The chain employs TRBV5-6 and TRBJ2-1; 8 nucleotides agree with TRBD2. J lost 7 bases, V lost 4 bases, and 4 bases had no gene match. The CDR3 contains 13 residues. Germline CDR1 reads SGHDT; CDR2 reads YYEEEE. CDR3 amino acids: CASSPPSGNEQFF. The CDR3 bases are TGTGCCAGCAGCCCCCCTAGCGGGAATGAGCAGTTCTTC. Full variable domain (remainder filled in from reference TRBV5-6 and TRBJ2-1): DAGVTQSPTHLIKTRGQQVTLRCSPKSGHDTVSWYQQALGQGPQFIFQYYEEEERQRGNFPDRFSGHQFPNYSSELNVNALLLGDSALYLCASSPPSGNEQFFGPGTRLTVL.

J is TRBJ2-1 and V is TRBV27; D not resolved. The CDR3 totals 12 residues. Trimming shortened V by 4 bases and J by 9 bases, and 10 bases separated the two germline ends. CDR1 MNHEY and CDR2 SMNVEV come from the germline V gene (reference sequence). The CDR3 region is CASSSLPGEQFF. The CDR3 nucleotides are TGTGCCAGCAGTTCACTCCCGGGTGAGCAGTTCTTC.

V and J are TRBV21-1 and TRBJ2-3; TRBD1, the table's D call, lacks a check against the DNA. TRBV21-1 is termed a pseudogene. This CDR3 has 17 residues. The CDR3 nucleotides read TGTGCCAGCAGCAAACGGGGAAGGGACAGATACACAGATACGCAGTATTTT. As protein: CASSKRGRDRYTDTQYF.

The rearrangement joins TRBV19 to TRBJ2-3, with 10 bases fitting TRBD2. V was pared by 3 bases and J by 5 bases, with 14 bases of the junction left unmatched. The CDR3 length is 18 residues. CDR1 and CDR2 (germline): LNHDA, SQIVND (reference sequence). In DNA, the CDR3 is TGTGCCAGTAGTATTTCTATAGCTTTGAGACTAGCGGGAGATACGCAGTATTTT. Amino acid sequence: CASSISIALRLAGDTQYF.

This clone was counted a single time. The chain joins TRBV10-3 to TRBJ2-3, with unresolved D. Germline CDR1 ENHRY, CDR2 SYGVKD. V dropped 0 bases and J dropped 9 bases, with 7 bases sitting between them. This CDR3 comprises 12 residues. As DNA, the CDR3 is TGTGCCATCAGTGAGTCAGACTTAACGCAGTATTTT. Its translation: CAISESDLTQYF.

J is TRBJ2-7 and V is TRBV28; 10 bases align to TRBD1. Losses at the gene ends were 5 bases for V and 5 bases for J; bases not matched to a gene: 3. Germline CDR1 MDHEN, CDR2 SYDVKM. The CDR3 sequence is 13 residues long. In DNA, the CDR3 is TGTGCCAGCAGTCGACAGGGGGCCCACGAGCAGTACTTC. Its protein is CASSRQGAHEQYF. Full variable domain (remainder filled in from reference TRBV28 and TRBJ2-7): DVKVTQSSRYLVKRTGEKVFLECVQDMDHENMFWYRQDPGLGLRLIYFSYDVKMKEKGDIPEGYSVSREKKERFSLILESASTNQTSMYLCASSRQGAHEQYFGPGTRLTVT.

A note on this clone: This same CDR3 is encoded by further DNA sequences in the sample. The chain combines TRBV27 with TRBJ1-5; D remains ambiguous. This CDR3 is built from 12 residues. Trimming took off 2 bases at V and 6 bases at J, with 5 bases between the two ends. CDR1 is MNHEY, CDR2 SMNVEV, per germline (reference sequence). The DNA for the CDR3 is TGTGCCAGCAGTTTACGCGGTCAGCCCCAGCATTTT. Protein product: CASSLRGQPQHF.

This chain links TRBV7-9 with TRBJ2-7; 15 positions agree with TRBD2. There are 19 residues in the CDR3. Germline V gene sequence: CDR1 SEHNR, CDR2 FQNEAQ (reference sequence). V shed 3 bases, J shed 2 bases, and the junction held 11 bases outside the gene matches. The CDR3 sequence is CASSFSPGTSGRLTYEQYF. Written as DNA, the CDR3 is TGTGCCAGCAGCTTTAGTCCCGGGACTAGCGGGAGGCTAACCTACGAGCAGTACTTC.

V gene TRBV7-9 combines with J gene TRBJ2-7, with 11 bases lining up with TRBD2. The germline gives CDR1 SEHNR, CDR2 FQNEAQ (reference sequence). Trimming took 5 bases from V and 0 from J; bases not matched to a gene: 15. The CDR3 is made up of 19 amino acids. CDR3 in DNA: TGTGCCAGCAGCACCACGGGGGTGACTAGCGGGGTCTACTCCTACGAGCAGTACTTC. It translates to CASSTTGVTSGVYSYEQYF.

This rearrangement joins TRBV11-2 to TRBJ2-7; 10 bases are shared with TRBD2. Germline lookup yields CDR1 SGHAT and CDR2 FQNNGV. V dropped 1 base and J dropped 3; count of bases not matched to a gene: 9. The CDR3 is 17 amino acids. The CDR3 region has the DNA TGTGCCAGCAGCTTAGGGGATTGGCTAGCGGGGGTCTACGAGCAGTACTTC. Translating it yields CASSLGDWLAGVYEQYF.

The rearrangement links TRBV2 to TRBJ1-4, with 7 positions matching TRBD1. V trimming: 6 bases; J trimming: 2 bases; junction bases outside the gene matches: 6. The germline CDR1 and CDR2 sequences are SNHLY and FYNNEI. The CDR3 is made up of 15 amino acids. CDR3 in amino acids: CASRHRGTTNEKLFF. The CDR3 DNA reads TGTGCCAGCAGGCACAGGGGAACCACTAATGAAAAACTGTTTTTT. Drawing the rest from reference TRBV2 and TRBJ1-4, the complete variable domain is EPEVTQTPSHQVTQMGQEVILRCVPISNHLYFYWYRQILGQKVEFLVSFYNNEISEKSEIFDDQFSVERPDGSNFTLKIRSTKLEDSAMYFCASRHRGTTNEKLFFGSGTQLSVL.

The V and J genes are TRBV4-3 and TRBJ2-5; D tentatively reads TRBD1 or TRBD2 (5 bases each). This CDR3 comprises 15 residues. V was pared by 1 base and J by 2 bases, with 11 bases between. Germline loops: CDR1 LGHNA, CDR2 YSLEER. The CDR3, as DNA: TGCGCCAGCAGCCAAGCGAGGGGCGGTCAAGAGACCCAGTACTTC. As protein: CASSQARGGQETQYF.

This chain links TRBV6-1 with TRBJ2-2; 8 bases match TRBD1. V shed 7 bases, J shed 7 bases, and the junction held 11 bases outside the gene matches. The CDR3 sequence is 15 residues long. Germline V gene data show CDR1 as MNHNS and CDR2 as SASEGT. Written as DNA, the CDR3 is TGTGCCAGCACCGAAAGGACAGGGCGAAACGGGGAGCTGTTTTTT. It codes for CASTERTGRNGELFF.

The chain has TRBV19 and TRBJ2-3; 9 positions match TRBD2. Trimming cost V 1 base and J 2 bases; bases outside gene matches: 4. Germline V CDR1 and CDR2: LNHDA, SQIVND (reference sequence). There are 16 residues in the CDR3. CDR3: CASSIVPSGTTDTQYF. The DNA of the CDR3 is TGTGCCAGTAGTATAGTACCTAGCGGGACCACAGATACGCAGTATTTT.

The chain employs TRBV7-9 and TRBJ2-1, with 8 bases aligning to TRBD1. The germline V gene encodes CDR1 SEHNR and CDR2 FQNEAQ (reference sequence). CDR3 size: 15 residues. V dropped 5 bases and J dropped 6; count of bases not matched to a gene: 9. The CDR3 DNA reads as TGTGCCAGCAGCGTCCCAGGACAGGGACTCAATGAGCAGTTCTTC. It specifies CASSVPGQGLNEQFF.

Remarks on this clone: The sample carries other DNA sequences with the same CDR3. The rearrangement uses TRBV27 and TRBJ2-5, with D possibly matching TRBD1 (5 bases). V was clipped by 3 bases and J by 3 bases, with 8 bases between them. CDR1 is MNHEY, CDR2 SMNVEV, per germline (reference sequence). This CDR3 is built from 13 residues. In DNA form, the CDR3 reads TGTGCCAGCAGTTTCTTAGGGGAAGAGACCCAGTACTTC. Its protein is CASSFLGEETQYF.

Here the CDR3 reads CASSPRGSSIDEQFF. The CDR3 region has the DNA TGCGCCAGCAGCCCCCGGGGTAGTAGTATCGATGAGCAGTTCTTC. The genes are TRBV5-1 and TRBJ2-1; D is possibly TRBD2 (5 bases). CDR3 length: 15 amino acids. V shed 4 bases and J shed 8 bases, with 19 bases lying between them. Looked up from germline, CDR1 is SGHRS and CDR2 is YFSETQ.

With respect to this clone: The sample carries other DNA sequences with the same CDR3. The V gene is TRBV7-9, the J gene TRBJ2-1; D is unresolved. There are 15 residues in the CDR3. From germline, CDR1 is SEHNR and CDR2 FQNEAQ (reference sequence). Trimming cost V 5 bases and J 0 bases, with 11 bases left between them. CDR3: CASSQTGSSYNEQFF. As DNA, the CDR3 is TGTGCCAGCAGCCAGACTGGCAGCTCCTACAATGAGCAGTTCTTC.

The chain employs TRBV7-9 and TRBJ1-5; D uncertain. The CDR3 has 17 amino acids. Germline V CDR1 and CDR2: SEHNR, FQNEAQ (reference sequence). Trimming removed 7 bases at V and 0 bases at J, with 19 bases between. The chain's CDR3 is CASITPQRYDSNQPQHF. In DNA form, the CDR3 reads TGTGCCAGCATCACTCCGCAGCGATACGATAGCAATCAGCCCCAGCATTTT.

V is TRBV7-9 and J is TRBJ2-7, with 7 bases matching TRBD2. The CDR3 spans 16 residues. V lost 5 bases and J lost 5; bases outside the gene matches: 15. CDR1 and CDR2 (germline): SEHNR, FQNEAQ (reference sequence). CDR3 protein: CASSPRGGRETHEQYF. The CDR3 nucleotides read TGTGCCAGCAGCCCCCGGGGAGGGCGCGAAACCCACGAGCAGTACTTC.

V is TRBV10-2 and J is TRBJ2-7; 7 nucleotides match TRBD1. Germline trimming cut 7 bases from V and 5 bases from J; bases unmatched to any gene: 8. Germline lookup yields CDR1 WSHSY and CDR2 SAAADI. The CDR3 covers 13 residues. The CDR3 bases are TGCGCCAGCAATGACGACAGGGTGCACGAGCAGTACTTC. It specifies CASNDDRVHEQYF.